A selection of T cell receptor beta chains follows, all from one sample in a study of human T cells and chemical hapten exposure. A single record per CDR3 protein comes from TCRdb applying MiXCR to the RACE reads. The table includes fewer than 500,000 distinct CDR3 sequences, roughly 4.8% detected once. The sample was whole blood, taken in connection with sensitization to the hapten diphenylcyclopropenone (DPC). These receptors were taken from a woman in her 50s with alopecia areata. Some clones in this sample may be carry-over from other donors' samples. CDR3s include the opening cysteine and the closing phenylalanine or tryptophan. The order of the fields is J gene, D gene, clone size, V gene, CDR3 protein, CDR3 DNA. The D gene is left open where the match is weak. Size tells how often a clone was seen (once, few, many) or the class of an expanded clone, and some rows leave it out.

TRBJ2-6 | NA | NA | TRBV29-1 | CSVPGRASGANVLTF | TGCAGCGTGCCGGGACGGGCCTCTGGGGCCAACGTCCTGACTTTC
TRBJ2-3 | NA | many | TRBV2 | CASKGTDTQYF | TGTGCCAGCAAGGGAACCGATACGCAGTATTTT
TRBJ2-5 | TRBD2 | many | TRBV5-1 | CASSLASGLQETQYF | TGCGCCAGCAGCTTGGCTAGCGGCCTCCAAGAGACCCAGTACTTC
TRBJ2-5 | NA | many | TRBV2 | CASIVETQYF | TGTGCCAGCATCGTAGAGACCCAGTACTTC
TRBJ2-5 | TRBD2 | few | TRBV11-2 | CASSFRSGSGETQYF | TGTGCCAGCAGCTTTCGCAGCGGGAGTGGAGAGACCCAGTACTTC
TRBJ2-1 | NA | many | TRBV18 | CASSSQGRRDGGNEQFF | TGTGCCAGCTCATCTCAGGGCAGGAGGGACGGAGGCAATGAGCAGTTCTTC
TRBJ2-3 | TRBD2 | NA | TRBV20-1 | CSASGLAGTDTQYF | TGCAGCGCTAGTGGGCTAGCGGGCACAGATACGCAGTATTTT
TRBJ2-2 | TRBD1 | many | TRBV7-3 | CASSPRGLDTGELFF | TGTGCCAGCAGCCCCAGGGGGCTGGACACCGGGGAGCTGTTTTTT
TRBJ2-3 | NA | few | TRBV9 | CASSTPLAGINTDTQYF | TGTGCCAGCAGCACACCCCTTGCGGGGATAAACACAGATACGCAGTATTTT
TRBJ2-2 | NA | many | TRBV7-9 | CASSSSTVGELFF | TGTGCCAGCAGCTCGTCGACCGTCGGGGAGCTGTTTTTT
TRBJ1-1 | NA | many | TRBV2 | CASSETPGRGNTEAFF | TGTGCCAGCAGTGAAACGCCAGGGAGAGGGAACACTGAAGCTTTCTTT
TRBJ1-5 | NA | many | TRBV15 | CATSNGPGINQPQHF | TGTGCCACCAGCAACGGGCCGGGAATCAATCAGCCCCAGCATTTT
TRBJ1-2 | NA | many | TRBV14 | CASSQALQDGYTF | TGTGCCAGCAGCCAAGCTTTACAGGATGGCTACACCTTC
TRBJ1-1 | TRBD1 | many | TRBV6-5 | CASSIHRGENTEAFF | TGTGCCAGCAGTATCCACAGGGGTGAGAACACTGAAGCTTTCTTT
TRBJ1-5 | NA | many | TRBV20-1 | CSAWDNRRNQPQHF | TGCAGTGCTTGGGACAACCGTCGCAATCAGCCCCAGCATTTT
TRBJ2-7 | NA | many | TRBV7-2 | CASSLVHGSSYEQYF | TGTGCCAGCAGCTTAGTACACGGATCTTCCTACGAGCAGTACTTC
TRBJ1-6 | TRBD1 | many | TRBV20-1 | CSARKGTVINSPLHF | TGCAGTGCTAGGAAAGGGACAGTCATTAATTCACCCCTCCACTTT
TRBJ1-4 | NA | few | TRBV12-3/TRBV12-4 | CASSFQTLPGEKLFF | TGTGCCAGCAGTTTTCAGACCCTCCCGGGGGAAAAACTGTTTTTT
TRBJ1-2 | NA | many | TRBV28 | CASIPLGGIGYTF | TGTGCCAGCATCCCTTTAGGGGGGATTGGCTACACCTTC
TRBJ1-2 | TRBD1 | NA | TRBV4-1 | CASSPDRDAYGYTF | TGCGCCAGCAGCCCCGACAGGGACGCGTATGGCTACACCTTC
TRBJ1-5 | NA | NA | TRBV7-2 | CASSVYGTANQPQHF | TGTGCCAGCAGCGTATATGGGACGGCGAATCAGCCCCAGCATTTT
TRBJ1-1 | NA | many | TRBV21-1 | CASSKRIGVTEAFF | TGTGCCAGCAGCAAAAGAATAGGGGTCACTGAAGCTTTCTTT
TRBJ2-3 | TRBD2 | many | TRBV5-6 | CASSFSLTSGDTQYF | TGTGCCAGCAGCTTCTCCCTGACTAGCGGGGATACGCAGTATTTT
TRBJ1-3 | NA | many | TRBV7-2 | CASSLGGQGVGNTIYF | TGTGCCAGCAGCTTAGGAGGCCAGGGAGTTGGAAACACCATATATTTT
TRBJ1-2 | NA | few | TRBV29-1 | CSVETPGELGYTF | TGCAGCGTTGAGACACCCGGGGAGCTTGGCTACACCTTC
TRBJ2-3 | NA | NA | TRBV7-9 | CASSLGVQSTDTQYF | TGTGCCAGCAGCTTAGGTGTACAGTCCACAGATACGCAGTATTTT
TRBJ1-4 | NA | NA | TRBV12-3/TRBV12-4 | CASSLGAGTDRKLFF | TGTGCCAGCAGTTTAGGGGCCGGGACCGATAGGAAACTGTTTTTT
TRBJ2-3 | TRBD1 | NA | TRBV6-1 | CASSNDRGPSTDTQYF | TGTGCCAGCAGTAACGACAGGGGGCCGAGCACAGATACGCAGTATTTT
TRBJ1-4 | NA | many | TRBV12-3/TRBV12-4 | CASSFSRVHEKLFF | TGTGCCAGCAGTTTTTCCCGGGTCCATGAAAAACTGTTTTTT
TRBJ1-6 | NA | NA | TRBV7-7 | CASSSDRAGNNYNSPLHF | TGTGCCAGCAGCTCAGACCGGGCGGGGAACAACTATAATTCACCCCTCCACTTT
TRBJ2-7 | TRBD2 | NA | TRBV4-3 | CASSQESPRYAGAYEQYF | TGCGCCAGCAGCCAAGAAAGTCCGAGATACGCGGGAGCCTACGAGCAGTACTTC
TRBJ2-6 | NA | many | TRBV11-2 | CASSLVNGVGGAPSGANVLTF | TGTGCCAGCAGCTTAGTCAATGGGGTCGGGGGCGCGCCGAGTGGGGCCAACGTCCTGACTTTC
TRBJ1-5 | NA | NA | TRBV6-5 | CASSPGIGQPQHF | TGTGCCAGCAGTCCGGGCATAGGTCAGCCCCAGCATTTT
TRBJ1-2 | NA | NA | TRBV11-2 | CASSRAAANYGYTF | TGTGCCAGCAGCAGGGCAGCCGCTAACTATGGCTACACCTTC
TRBJ2-7 | NA | NA | TRBV7-9 | CASSFQSQGNEQYF | TGTGCCAGCAGCTTTCAATCGCAGGGAAACGAGCAGTACTTC
TRBJ1-1 | NA | many | TRBV7-9 | CASSPTAQATFLEAFF | TGTGCCAGCAGCCCCACCGCACAAGCCACGTTCCTAGAAGCTTTCTTT
TRBJ2-5 | NA | many | TRBV7-8 | CASSSDTWGETQYF | TGTGCCAGCAGCTCGGACACTTGGGGAGAGACCCAGTACTTC
TRBJ2-5 | NA | NA | TRBV7-8 | CASSFEGSRETQYF | TGTGCCAGCAGCTTTGAAGGATCACGAGAGACCCAGTACTTC
TRBJ2-5 | TRBD2 | NA | TRBV7-2 | CASSTGTSGMARETQYF | TGTGCCAGCAGCACCGGGACTAGCGGGATGGCCCGAGAGACCCAGTACTTC
TRBJ2-6 | NA | few | TRBV24-1 | CATSDFTDTGANVLTF | TGTGCCACCAGTGATTTTACCGACACTGGGGCCAACGTCCTGACTTTC
TRBJ1-2 | NA | many | TRBV12-3/TRBV12-4 | CASTLGTFNYGYTF | TGTGCCAGCACTCTGGGTACTTTCAACTATGGCTACACCTTC
TRBJ1-2 | NA | many | TRBV7-9 | CASSLLGHGYTF | TGTGCCAGCAGCTTGCTAGGGCATGGCTACACCTTC
TRBJ2-5 | TRBD2 | many | TRBV7-2 | CASSERLAGYQETQYF | TGTGCCAGCAGCGAGAGACTAGCGGGGTACCAAGAGACCCAGTACTTC
TRBJ1-4 | NA | many | TRBV6-6 | CASSYGTVNEKLFF | TGTGCCAGCAGTTACGGGACGGTTAATGAAAAACTGTTTTTT
TRBJ1-5 | NA | few | TRBV20-1 | CSARPTGTSSNQPQHF | TGCAGTGCTAGGCCCACCGGGACATCTAGCAATCAGCCCCAGCATTTT
TRBJ2-2 | NA | NA | TRBV6-6 | CASSELGYTGELFF | TGTGCCAGCTCCGAACTAGGATACACCGGGGAGCTGTTTTTT
TRBJ1-2 | TRBD1 | many | TRBV7-2 | CASSPDRGRSGYTF | TGTGCCAGCAGCCCGGACAGGGGGCGTAGCGGCTACACCTTC
TRBJ2-7 | NA | many | TRBV12-5 | CASGLERGEQYF | TGTGCTAGTGGTTTAGAGAGGGGCGAGCAGTACTTC
TRBJ2-7 | NA | many | TRBV29-1 | CSVAQGPTYEQYF | TGCAGCGTTGCGCAGGGGCCCACCTACGAGCAGTACTTC
TRBJ1-5 | NA | many | TRBV4-2 | CASSQGLSEGGNQPQHF | TGTGCCAGCAGCCAAGGCCTTAGCGAGGGGGGCAATCAGCCCCAGCATTTT
TRBJ1-2 | NA | few | TRBV19 | CASSYGNGGYTF | TGTGCCAGTAGTTACGGGAACGGTGGCTACACCTTC
TRBJ1-4 | NA | many | TRBV28 | CASSYPKGGNEKLFF | TGTGCCAGCAGCTACCCCAAGGGAGGTAATGAAAAACTGTTTTTT
TRBJ1-6 | NA | many | TRBV2 | CASNPGPRSPLHF | TGTGCCAGCAACCCAGGGCCGAGGTCACCCCTCCACTTT
TRBJ1-1 | NA | few | TRBV11-2 | CASSFVGVAAEAFF | TGTGCCAGCAGCTTCGTGGGGGTAGCGGCTGAAGCTTTCTTT
TRBJ2-7 | TRBD1 | few | TRBV29-1 | CSASDRVGEQYF | TGCAGCGCGTCGGACAGGGTTGGCGAGCAGTACTTC
TRBJ2-3 | NA | NA | TRBV7-2 | CASSLRPLAPSTDTQYF | TGTGCCAGCAGCTTGAGGCCTCTAGCGCCTAGCACAGATACGCAGTATTTT